This T cell receptor beta chain stems from a study of T cell repertoires in cytomegalovirus infection. The wider study: Both recently identified HLA-C-restricted and well-studied HLA-B-restricted CMV epitopes were used in the study. Public signatures in TCR beta pointed to CMV infection and matching HLA type.

Using its own MiXCR run on the reads, TCRdb lists one record per CDR3 protein. The sample consists of around 69,000 distinct CDR3 sequences, roughly 20% of them appearing once. The CDR3 sequence is 17 residues long. CDR1 GTSNPN and CDR2 SVGIG come from the germline V gene (reference sequence). Trimming cost V 2 bases and J 0 bases; bases outside gene matches: 10. Overall study findings and caveats: The study found HLA-C-restricted CMV-specific TCR beta clonotypes dominating the ex vivo response.

This clonotype occurred many times. Its antigen is currently unknown. This TCR derives from a human donor in good health (CMV status not recorded). Some clones in this sample may be carry-over from other donors' samples. The rearrangement links TRBV30 to TRBJ1-3, with 7 bases that match TRBD1. The sample was CD8+ T cells from cultured PBMCs, taken from culture after CMV antigen stimulation. The CDR3 here is CAWSYPDRAISGNTIYF. The CDR3, as DNA: TGTGCCTGGAGTTATCCAGACAGGGCGATCTCTGGAAACACCATATATTTT. Full variable domain (missing parts from reference TRBV30 and TRBJ1-3): SQTIHQWPATLVQPVGSPLSLECTVEGTSNPNLYWYRQAAGRGLQLLFYSVGIGQISSEVPQNLSASRPQDRQFILSSKKLLLSDSGFYLCAWSYPDRAISGNTIYFGEGSWLTVV.